This section outlines one T cell receptor beta chain sequence together with its context. Its antigen is not yet known. It has no much larger one-base neighbor in the sample; base qualities were not kept. The label giving this sample's time point can be read as: week 11, during vaccination. Each vaccine dose was 300 ug of a 20-mer mutant IDH1 peptide in Montanide, given subcutaneously with topical imiquimod. All donors had newly diagnosed IDH1-mutant astrocytomas of WHO grade 3 or 4 that showed loss of nuclear ATRX. The samples were drawn from NOA16, a multicentre, single-arm, open-label phase I trial in Germany that tested a mutant IDH1 peptide vaccine in humans for the first time. Genomic DNA for TCRB sequencing was isolated from EDTA blood with the DNeasy Blood and Tissue Kit. These data are taken from a study of a mutant IDH1 vaccine in newly diagnosed glioma (dated by TCRdb to the early 2020s). Notes on the research overall: Across visits V03 through V10, patients got a total of eight vaccinations, given in weeks 1, 3, 5, 7, 11, 15, 19 and 23. Vaccination was initiated 4-6 weeks after radiotherapy alone, or concurrently with temozolomide cycles in the chemotherapy-containing groups. For exploratory analyses, approximately 25 treated patients had longitudinal TCRB deep sequencing done wherever samples were available. Before enrollment, patients had received standard therapy of radiotherapy alone, temozolomide alone, or radiochemotherapy with temozolomide; most received the combination. Peripheral blood was drawn at six visits: V03 (baseline), V05, V07, V10, V12 and V13. Of the approximately 29 treated patients, 62.5% were male and 37.5% were female, and a mean age of about 37 years was recorded.

Results the study describes overall, beyond this receptor: Availability determined which PBMC samples were chosen for TCRB deep sequencing. Pseudoprogression appeared unrelated to alterations in the top peripheral T cell clonotypes detected by TCRB sequencing. The authors stated that sample limitations prevented analyses of patient blood samples from being reproduced. Immune responses induced by the vaccine were seen in approximately 93% of patients across multiple MHC alleles.

The germline V gene supplies CDR1 MNHEY and CDR2 SVGAGI. V is clipped by 4 bases and J by 5 bases, and the sequence between their germline boundaries is 17 bases long. The CDR3 runs 15 amino acids, cysteine and phenylalanine included. The only DNA kept is the CDR3, 45 bases in frame from the first base. The library was built by means of the immunoSEQ multiplex PCR assay. Following the manufacturer's protocol, the hsTCRB Kit was used to amplify rearranged TCR beta chain sequences. An Illumina MiSeq was used to sequence the TCRB libraries. As for the original processing: The proprietary platform of the kit vendor was used for demultiplexing, trimming and gene mapping. TCRdb holds this immuneACCESS table with in-frame rearrangements only. Some clones are missing; in checked studies, unresolved V genes explain under half, and the rest has no known cause. V and J calls and clone size follow that table, whereas D and trimming were derived from the DNA. The sample table records some 60,000 clones; roughly four fifths of these occur just once. The ten largest clones add up to 3% to 4.5% of the sample.

This receptor was taken from a man aged 30 to 39 with glioma. The sequencing here drew on PBMCs, taken from a glioma patient whose treatment included an IDH1 peptide vaccine. The chain links TRBV6-5 with TRBJ2-5, and the D gene may be TRBD2, 7 bases matching. For the CDR3, the sequence is CASSSRGGAGETQYF. The nucleotides are TGTGCCAGCAGTTCCCGAGGGGGGGCAGGGGAGACCCAGTACTTC.